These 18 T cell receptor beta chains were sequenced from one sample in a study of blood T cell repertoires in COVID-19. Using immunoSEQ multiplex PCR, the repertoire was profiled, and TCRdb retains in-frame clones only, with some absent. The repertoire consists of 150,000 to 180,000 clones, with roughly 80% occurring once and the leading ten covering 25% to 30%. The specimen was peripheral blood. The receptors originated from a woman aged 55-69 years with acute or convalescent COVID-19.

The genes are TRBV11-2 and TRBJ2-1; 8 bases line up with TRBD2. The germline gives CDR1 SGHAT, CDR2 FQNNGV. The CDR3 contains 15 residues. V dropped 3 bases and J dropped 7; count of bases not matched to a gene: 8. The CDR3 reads CASSFRVSGANEQFF. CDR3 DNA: TGTGCCAGCAGCTTTCGGGTTAGCGGGGCGAATGAGCAGTTCTTC.

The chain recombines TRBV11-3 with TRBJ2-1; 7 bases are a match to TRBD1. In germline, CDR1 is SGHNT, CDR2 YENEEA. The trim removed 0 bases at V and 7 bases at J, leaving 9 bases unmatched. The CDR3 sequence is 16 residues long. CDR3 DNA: TGTGCCAGCAGCTTAGAGCAAGGGGGCGCAGGGAATGAGCAGTTCTTC. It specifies CASSLEQGGAGNEQFF.

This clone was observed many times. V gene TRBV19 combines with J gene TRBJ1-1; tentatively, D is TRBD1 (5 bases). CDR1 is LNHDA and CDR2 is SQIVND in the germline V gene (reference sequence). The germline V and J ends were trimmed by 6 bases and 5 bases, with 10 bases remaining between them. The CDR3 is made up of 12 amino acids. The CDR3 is CASSGGRTEAFF. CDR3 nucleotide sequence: TGTGCCAGTAGCGGGGGGAGAACTGAAGCTTTCTTT.

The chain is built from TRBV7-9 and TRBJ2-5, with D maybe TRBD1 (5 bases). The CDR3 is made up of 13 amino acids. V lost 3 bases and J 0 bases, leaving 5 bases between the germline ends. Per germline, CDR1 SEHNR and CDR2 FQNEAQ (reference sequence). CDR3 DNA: TGTGCCAGCAGCTTGGACAACCAAGAGACCCAGTACTTC. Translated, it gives CASSLDNQETQYF.

The chain's CDR3 is CSGGQGQTGELFF. CDR3 bases: TGCAGCGGTGGACAGGGGCAAACCGGGGAGCTGTTTTTT. This chain uses TRBV29-1 with TRBJ2-2, with 9 nucleotides matching TRBD1. CDR1 is SQVTM, CDR2 ANQGSEA, per germline. This CDR3 has 13 amino acids. V lost 7 bases to trimming and J lost 5 bases; unmatched junction nucleotides: 5.

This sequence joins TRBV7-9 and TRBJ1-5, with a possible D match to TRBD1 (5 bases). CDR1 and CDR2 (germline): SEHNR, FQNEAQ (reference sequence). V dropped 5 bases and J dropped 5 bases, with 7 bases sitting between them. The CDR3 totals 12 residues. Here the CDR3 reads CASSTGDQPQHF. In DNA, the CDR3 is TGTGCCAGCAGCACGGGGGATCAGCCCCAGCATTTT.

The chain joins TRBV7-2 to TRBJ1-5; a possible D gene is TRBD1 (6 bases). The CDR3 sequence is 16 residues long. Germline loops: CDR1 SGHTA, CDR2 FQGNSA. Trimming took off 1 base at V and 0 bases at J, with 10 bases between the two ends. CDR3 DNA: TGTGCCAGCAGCTTAGTTACAGGGTATAGCAATCAGCCCCAGCATTTT. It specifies CASSLVTGYSNQPQHF.

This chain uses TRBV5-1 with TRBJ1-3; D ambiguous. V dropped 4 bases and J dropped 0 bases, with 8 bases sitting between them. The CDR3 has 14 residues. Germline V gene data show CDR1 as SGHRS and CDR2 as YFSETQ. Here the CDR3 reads CASSPQSSGNTIYF. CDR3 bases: TGCGCCAGCAGCCCACAGAGCTCTGGAAACACCATATATTTT.

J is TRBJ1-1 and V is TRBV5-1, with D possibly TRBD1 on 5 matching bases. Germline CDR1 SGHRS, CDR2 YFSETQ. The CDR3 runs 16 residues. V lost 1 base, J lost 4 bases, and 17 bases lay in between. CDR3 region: CASSLPPRVGSTEAFF. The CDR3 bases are TGCGCCAGCAGCTTGCCCCCCAGGGTGGGAAGCACTGAAGCTTTCTTT.

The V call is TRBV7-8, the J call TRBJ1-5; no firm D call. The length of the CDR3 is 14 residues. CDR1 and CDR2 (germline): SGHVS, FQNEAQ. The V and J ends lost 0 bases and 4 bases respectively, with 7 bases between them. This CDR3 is CASSLARGNQPQHF. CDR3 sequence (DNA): TGTGCCAGCAGCTTAGCGCGGGGAAATCAGCCCCAGCATTTT.

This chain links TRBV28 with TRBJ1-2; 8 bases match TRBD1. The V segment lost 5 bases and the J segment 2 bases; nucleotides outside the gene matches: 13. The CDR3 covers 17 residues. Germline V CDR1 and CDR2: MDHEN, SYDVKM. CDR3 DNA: TGTGCCAGCAGTCTACCCCAGGGCGGGACAGGCAACTATGGCTACACCTTC. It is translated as CASSLPQGGTGNYGYTF.

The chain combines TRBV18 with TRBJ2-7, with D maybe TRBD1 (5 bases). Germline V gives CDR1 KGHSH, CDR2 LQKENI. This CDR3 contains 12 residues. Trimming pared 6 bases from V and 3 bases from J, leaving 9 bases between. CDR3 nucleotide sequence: TGTGCCAGCTCGTTACAGGACTACGAGCAGTACTTC. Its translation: CASSLQDYEQYF. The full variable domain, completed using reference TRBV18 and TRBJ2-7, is NAGVMQNPRHLVRRRGQEARLRCSPMKGHSHVYWYRQLPEEGLKFMVYLQKENIIDESGMPKERFSAEFPKEGPSILRIQQVVRGDSAAYFCASSLQDYEQYFGPGTRLTVT.

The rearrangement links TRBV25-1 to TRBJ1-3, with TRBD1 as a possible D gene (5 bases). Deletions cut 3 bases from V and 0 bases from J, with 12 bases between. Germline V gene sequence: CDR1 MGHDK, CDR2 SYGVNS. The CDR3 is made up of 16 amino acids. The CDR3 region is CASSEFDRFSGNTIYF. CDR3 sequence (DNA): TGTGCCAGCAGTGAGTTCGACAGATTCTCTGGAAACACCATATATTTT.

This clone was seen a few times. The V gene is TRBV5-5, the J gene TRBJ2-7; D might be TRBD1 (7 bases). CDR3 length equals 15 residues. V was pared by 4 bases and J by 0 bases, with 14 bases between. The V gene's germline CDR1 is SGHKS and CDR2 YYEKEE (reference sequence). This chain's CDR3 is CASSQGGGHSYEQYV. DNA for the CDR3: TGTGCCAGCAGCCAAGGAGGGGGCCACTCCTACGAGCAGTACGTC.

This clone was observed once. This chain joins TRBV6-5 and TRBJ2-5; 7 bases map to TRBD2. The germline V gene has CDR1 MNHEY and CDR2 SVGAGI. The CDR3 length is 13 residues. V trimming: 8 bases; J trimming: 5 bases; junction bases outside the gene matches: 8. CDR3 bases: TGTGCCAGCCGCGGACTAGTCTATGAGACCCAGTACTTC. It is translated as CASRGLVYETQYF.

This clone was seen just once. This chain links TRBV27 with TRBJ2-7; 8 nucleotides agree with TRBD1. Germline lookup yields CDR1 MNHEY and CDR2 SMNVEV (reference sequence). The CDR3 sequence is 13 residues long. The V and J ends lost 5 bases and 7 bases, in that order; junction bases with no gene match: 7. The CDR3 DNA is TGTGCCAGCAGTAGGGGGACAGGAGGAGAGCAGTACTTC. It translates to CASSRGTGGEQYF.

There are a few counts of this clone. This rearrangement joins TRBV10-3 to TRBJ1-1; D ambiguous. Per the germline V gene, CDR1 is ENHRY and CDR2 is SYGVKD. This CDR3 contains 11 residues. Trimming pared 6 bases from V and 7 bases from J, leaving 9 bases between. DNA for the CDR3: TGTGCCATCAGGGAGACGGGTGAAGCTTTCTTT. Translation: CAIRETGEAFF.

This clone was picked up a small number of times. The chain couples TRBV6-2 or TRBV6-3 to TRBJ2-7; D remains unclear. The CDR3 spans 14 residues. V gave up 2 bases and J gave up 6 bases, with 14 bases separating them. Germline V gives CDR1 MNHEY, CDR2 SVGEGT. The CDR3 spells CASSYRPTLREQYF. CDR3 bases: TGTGCCAGCAGTTACCGCCCCACTCTACGCGAGCAGTACTTC.